In its sample, the clone carrying this TCR beta chain was seen a few times. In the source study's methods: Some 100,000 TCRs per sample was the median, with a range of about 20,000 to 750,000. TCRdb re-analysed the RACE reads in MiXCR, keeping a single row per CDR3 protein. TCRdb's processing, not the study's, gives the V and J calls here. Of about 84,000 distinct CDR3 sequences listed, about 10% are singletons. The sample belongs to a study of human T cells and chemical hapten exposure. Study-wide background: Upper-back patches of 0.01% DPC were read at 6 days.

The germline CDR1 and CDR2 sequences are SGHTS and YDEGEE. Trimming stripped 0 bases from V and 0 bases from J, with 11 bases between. The length of the CDR3 is 16 residues. The time point is: patch test 2, 6 weeks after DPC sensitization. Treatment meaning: therapeutic diphenylcyclopropenone sensitization with weekly scalp DPC. This material consisted of whole blood, taken in connection with sensitization to the hapten diphenylcyclopropenone (DPC). The receptor's source is a woman between 45 and 65 years old with alopecia areata. Some clones in this sample may be carry-over from other donors' samples. The V gene is TRBV5-8, the J gene TRBJ2-3; D gene ambiguous. The CDR3 loop reads CASSLGASRSTDTQYF. The CDR3, as DNA: TGTGCCAGCAGCTTGGGGGCCAGCCGAAGCACAGATACGCAGTATTTT.